Following are 26 T cell receptor beta chains from one sample sequenced in a study of blood T cell repertoires in COVID-19. Generated by immunoSEQ multiplex PCR, the TCRdb table keeps only in-frame clones and is missing some. The data hold 270,000 or so clones, with roughly 84% observed a single time. The material sequenced was peripheral blood. These receptors all come from a woman aged 18-29 years with acute or convalescent COVID-19.

The chain links TRBV29-1 to TRBJ2-3; 13 bases map to TRBD2. V trimming: 4 bases; J trimming: 4 bases; junction bases outside the gene matches: 8. Germline CDR1 and CDR2: SQVTM and ANQGSEA. The CDR3 sequence is 16 residues long. The CDR3 sequence: CSVAGLAGVSSDTQYF. The CDR3 region has the DNA TGCAGCGTTGCTGGACTAGCGGGAGTAAGTTCAGATACGCAGTATTTT.

This chain connects TRBV10-2 to TRBJ1-2, with D possibly TRBD1 on 6 matching bases. The CDR3 length is 14 residues. Germline loops: CDR1 WSHSY, CDR2 SAAADI. V was shortened by 4 bases and J by 8 bases, with 17 bases between the two germline ends. Here the CDR3 reads CASSASGGGGGYTF. The CDR3 DNA follows: TGCGCCAGCAGTGCCTCGGGGGGCGGAGGGGGCTACACCTTC.

Notes on this clone: Its ends do not fully match the called genes, so a read error is possible. This chain joins TRBV18 and TRBJ2-7; no clear D gene. CDR3 length: 13 amino acids. Germline V gives CDR1 KGHSH, CDR2 LQKENI. CDR3 bases: TGTGCCAGCTCACCACCTTCGTCCTCCGAGCAGTACTTC. Its translation is CASSPPSSSEQYF.

This clone was observed a handful of times. The rearrangement links TRBV7-2 to TRBJ1-5, with D maybe TRBD1 (6 bases). The ends were cut back, 9 bases at V and 7 bases at J, with 16 bases in the middle. CDR3 size: 13 residues. Germline CDR1 reads SGHTA; CDR2 reads FQGNSA. The CDR3 coding sequence is TGTGCCAGTTCGGGGGGCATTTTACAGCCCCAGCATTTT. Its protein product is CASSGGILQPQHF.

The chain combines TRBV30 with TRBJ2-3, with TRBD2 as a possible D gene (7 bases). CDR1 and CDR2 (germline): GTSNPN, SVGIG (reference sequence). Trimming stripped 0 bases from V and 4 bases from J, with 14 bases between. This CDR3 spans 15 amino acids. CDR3: CAWSVHGGRADTQYF. Here the CDR3 DNA reads TGTGCCTGGAGTGTACACGGGGGGCGCGCAGATACGCAGTATTTT.

This clone was seen only once. The chain recombines TRBV5-1 with TRBJ2-7, with D perhaps TRBD2 (6 bases). Trimming took off 5 bases at V and 5 bases at J, with 23 bases between the two ends. The CDR3 has 16 residues. The germline CDR1 and CDR2 sequences are SGHRS and YFSETQ. The chain's CDR3 is CASRGGSGLMIHEQYF. The CDR3 DNA follows: TGCGCCAGCAGGGGAGGTTCAGGACTAATGATCCACGAGCAGTACTTC.

The genes are TRBV18 and TRBJ1-1, with 7 bases identical to TRBD1. The CDR3 contains 12 residues. Germline CDR1 is KGHSH and CDR2 is LQKENI. Trimming at V came to 4 bases and at J to 8 bases, leaving 4 bases not matched to a gene. In DNA form, the CDR3 reads TGTGCCAGCTCACAGACAGGGAGCGAAGCTTTCTTT. It yields the protein CASSQTGSEAFF.

This sequence joins TRBV27 and TRBJ1-1; D is ambiguous. This CDR3 region has 13 residues. Germline V CDR1 and CDR2: MNHEY, SMNVEV (reference sequence). V lost 5 bases and J 2 bases, leaving 9 bases between the germline ends. This chain's CDR3 is CASSVTENTEAFF. The CDR3 coding sequence is TGTGCCAGCAGTGTCACAGAAAACACTGAAGCTTTCTTT.

V usage is TRBV6-2 or TRBV6-3 and J usage is TRBJ1-1; D is ambiguous. The CDR3 runs to 14 residues. V gave up 5 bases and J gave up 0 bases, with 10 bases separating them. The germline V gene has CDR1 MNHEY and CDR2 SVGEGT. The CDR3 coding sequence is TGTGCCAGCAGTACACGGAGTCTGAACACTGAAGCTTTCTTT. This encodes CASSTRSLNTEAFF.

To note about this clone: The junction departs from germline at one end; a sequencing error may be responsible. The chain is built from TRBV6-6 and TRBJ2-1; tentative D call: TRBD1 (5 bases). Germline V gene data show CDR1 as MNHNY and CDR2 as SVGAGI (reference sequence). The CDR3 extends over 15 amino acids. CDR3 amino acids: CASSYSRQQNNEQFF. Here the CDR3 DNA reads TGTGCCAGCAGTTACTCGCGACAGCAGAACAACGAGCAGTTCTTC.

This clone has a count of ten or more. This chain links TRBV2 with TRBJ1-6; the match to TRBD1 covers 7 bases. Germline CDR1 and CDR2: SNHLY and FYNNEI. Losses at the gene ends were 6 bases for V and 7 bases for J; bases not matched to a gene: 9. The CDR3 has 15 residues. CDR3 region: CASRGSPQGNSPLHF. CDR3 nucleotide sequence: TGTGCCAGCAGGGGGTCCCCACAGGGGAATTCACCCCTCCACTTT.

The CDR3 region is CASSVVANNSPLHF. CDR3 DNA sequence: TGTGCCAGCAGCGTAGTAGCCAATAATTCACCCCTCCACTTT. The V and J genes are TRBV9 and TRBJ1-6, with D unresolved. Looked up from germline, CDR1 is SGDLS and CDR2 is YYNGEE. V lost 0 bases, J lost 5 bases, and 6 bases lay in between. This CDR3 has 14 amino acids.

This clone was picked up a small number of times. The chain combines TRBV18 with TRBJ2-7; tentative D call: TRBD1 (5 bases). This CDR3 contains 13 residues. The V gene's germline CDR1 is KGHSH and CDR2 LQKENI. Trimming cost V 0 bases and J 2 bases, with 5 bases left between them. Here the CDR3 reads CASSPPGAYEQYF. CDR3 nucleotides: TGTGCCAGCTCACCACCAGGGGCCTACGAGCAGTACTTC.

This clone was observed a single time. DNA for the CDR3: TGTGCCAGCTGCCCAGGTTGGGCGGATACGCAGTATTTT. As protein: CASCPGWADTQYF. This chain links TRBV6-2 or TRBV6-3 with TRBJ2-3; D is unclear. V lost 8 bases to trimming and J lost 6 bases, with 15 bases between them. The CDR3 runs to 13 residues. Germline CDR1 MNHEY, CDR2 SVGEGT.

The genes are TRBV24-1 and TRBJ2-3; 9 bases fit TRBD1. V shed 4 bases and J 1 base; nucleotides not matched to a gene: 2. Germline values: CDR1 KGHDR, CDR2 SFDVKD. The CDR3 extends over 15 amino acids. CDR3 sequence reads: CATSERQGGTDTQYF. The DNA of the CDR3 is TGTGCCACCAGTGAACGACAGGGGGGCACAGATACGCAGTATTTT.

This sequence joins TRBV30 and TRBJ2-7; 12 nucleotides match TRBD1. The germline V gene has CDR1 GTSNPN and CDR2 SVGIG (reference sequence). There are 15 residues in the CDR3. V gave up 1 base and J gave up 9 bases; unmatched junction bases: 10. The CDR3 here is CAWSGKGQGALGQYF. CDR3 nucleotides: TGTGCCTGGAGTGGTAAGGGACAGGGGGCGCTTGGGCAGTACTTC.

This rearrangement joins TRBV4-3 to TRBJ1-1; 8 bases map to TRBD1. Germline V lookup: CDR1 LGHNA, CDR2 YSLEER. The CDR3 spans 14 residues. Trimming cost V 0 bases and J 9 bases; bases outside gene matches: 6. The CDR3 loop reads CASSQDIGQGKAFF. In DNA form, the CDR3 reads TGCGCCAGCAGCCAAGATATCGGACAGGGAAAAGCTTTCTTT.

This chain links TRBV27 with TRBJ1-1; 9 bases match TRBD1. The CDR3 length is 14 residues. V shed 0 bases, J shed 4 bases, and the junction held 0 bases outside the gene matches. CDR1 and CDR2 from the germline V gene are MNHEY and SMNVEV (reference sequence). The CDR3 protein is CASSLSGQGTEAFF. The CDR3 coding sequence is TGTGCCAGCAGTTTATCGGGACAGGGCACTGAAGCTTTCTTT.

The rearrangement links TRBV18 to TRBJ2-7, with 8 bases fitting TRBD1. CDR1 is KGHSH and CDR2 is LQKENI in the germline V gene. J lost 5 bases, V lost 3 bases, and 9 bases had no gene match. This CDR3 has 15 amino acids. The CDR3 DNA follows: TGTGCCAGCTCACCGAGACAGGGGCCCAGTGACGAGCAGTACTTC. It is translated as CASSPRQGPSDEQYF. Drawing the rest from reference TRBV18 and TRBJ2-7, the complete variable domain is NAGVMQNPRHLVRRRGQEARLRCSPMKGHSHVYWYRQLPEEGLKFMVYLQKENIIDESGMPKERFSAEFPKEGPSILRIQQVVRGDSAAYFCASSPRQGPSDEQYFGPGTRLTVT.

The rearrangement links TRBV14 to TRBJ2-1; D gene unclear. Germline V gene lookup returns CDR1 SGHDN and CDR2 FVKESK. The CDR3 loop spans 12 amino acids. Trimming removed 2 bases from V and 8 bases from J, with 7 bases in between. CDR3 sequence: CASSQRYYEQFF. CDR3 bases: TGTGCCAGCAGCCAAAGATACTATGAGCAGTTCTTC.

The V and J genes are TRBV11-2 and TRBJ2-7; tentatively, D is TRBD2 (5 bases). V was cut by 3 bases and J by 0 bases, with 12 bases left in between. The CDR3 is made up of 15 amino acids. In germline, CDR1 is SGHAT, CDR2 FQNNGV. The CDR3 reads CASSFGQRSSYEQYF. The DNA for the CDR3 is TGTGCCAGCAGCTTTGGCCAGCGGAGCTCCTACGAGCAGTACTTC.

The chain combines TRBV6-5 with TRBJ1-6; 9 bases map to TRBD1. Germline CDR1 MNHEY, CDR2 SVGAGI. The CDR3 is 16 amino acids. Germline trimming cut 0 bases from V and 10 bases from J; bases unmatched to any gene: 7. This CDR3 is CASSYSTGQGRSPLHF. As DNA, the CDR3 is TGTGCCAGCAGTTACTCAACGGGACAGGGACGATCACCCCTCCACTTT.

The genes are TRBV6-5 and TRBJ2-5; unclear D gene. Trimming shortened V by 7 bases and J by 2 bases, and 8 bases separated the two germline ends. This CDR3 comprises 12 residues. Germline V gene sequence: CDR1 MNHEY, CDR2 SVGAGI. For the CDR3, the DNA is TGTGCCAGCATGGCAGTACAAGAGACCCAGTACTTC. It specifies CASMAVQETQYF.

The DNA of the CDR3 is TGTGCCAGCAGTCCGACACGCACTAGCGGGAGCGCCGGGGAGCTGTTTTTT. Translation gives CASSPTRTSGSAGELFF. The chain employs TRBV27 and TRBJ2-2; 11 nucleotides agree with TRBD2. V gave up 5 bases and J gave up 6 bases; unmatched junction bases: 11. Germline V lookup: CDR1 MNHEY, CDR2 SMNVEV (reference sequence). The CDR3 extends over 17 amino acids.

The gene calls are TRBV6-6 and TRBJ1-2; maybe TRBD1 (5 bases). The V end was cut by 3 bases, the J end by 1 base, with 6 bases between. The CDR3 spans 13 residues. Per the germline V gene, CDR1 is MNHNY and CDR2 is SVGAGI (reference sequence). The CDR3, as DNA: TGTGCCAGCAGTTATGACAGTAACTATGGCTACACCTTC. Amino acids: CASSYDSNYGYTF.

The J gene is TRBJ2-1, the V gene TRBV24-1, with 10 bases matching TRBD1. This CDR3 is built from 17 residues. CDR1 and CDR2 from the germline V gene are KGHDR and SFDVKD. V trimming: 1 base; J trimming: 8 bases; junction bases outside the gene matches: 10. The chain's CDR3 is CATSDFQGTGARHEQFF. CDR3 sequence (DNA): TGTGCCACCAGTGATTTCCAGGGGACAGGGGCTCGTCATGAGCAGTTCTTC.